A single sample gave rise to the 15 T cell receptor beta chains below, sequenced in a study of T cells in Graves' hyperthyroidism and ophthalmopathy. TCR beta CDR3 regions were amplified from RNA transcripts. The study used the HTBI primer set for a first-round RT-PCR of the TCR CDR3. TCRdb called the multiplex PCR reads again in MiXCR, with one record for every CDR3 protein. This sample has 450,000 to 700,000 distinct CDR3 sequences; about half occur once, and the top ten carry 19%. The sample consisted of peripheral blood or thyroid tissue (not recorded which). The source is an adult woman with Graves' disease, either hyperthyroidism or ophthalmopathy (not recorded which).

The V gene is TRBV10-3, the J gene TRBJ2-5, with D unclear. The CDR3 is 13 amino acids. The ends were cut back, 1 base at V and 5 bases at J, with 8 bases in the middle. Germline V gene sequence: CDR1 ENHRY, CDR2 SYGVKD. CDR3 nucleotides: TGTGCCATCAGTGAGTGGGGTGGGGAGACCCAGTACTTC. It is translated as CAISEWGGETQYF.

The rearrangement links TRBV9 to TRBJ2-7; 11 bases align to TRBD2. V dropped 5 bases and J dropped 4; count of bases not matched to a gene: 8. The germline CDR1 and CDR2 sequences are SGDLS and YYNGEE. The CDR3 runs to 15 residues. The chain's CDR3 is CASSQTSGTFYEQYF. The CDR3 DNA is TGTGCCAGCAGTCAGACTAGCGGGACCTTTTACGAGCAGTACTTC.

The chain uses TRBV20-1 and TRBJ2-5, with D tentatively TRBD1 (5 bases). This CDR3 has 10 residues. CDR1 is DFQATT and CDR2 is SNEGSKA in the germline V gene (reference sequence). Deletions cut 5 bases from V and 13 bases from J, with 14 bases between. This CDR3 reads CSALPTDRYF. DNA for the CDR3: TGCAGTGCTCTCCCGACAGACAGGTACTTC.

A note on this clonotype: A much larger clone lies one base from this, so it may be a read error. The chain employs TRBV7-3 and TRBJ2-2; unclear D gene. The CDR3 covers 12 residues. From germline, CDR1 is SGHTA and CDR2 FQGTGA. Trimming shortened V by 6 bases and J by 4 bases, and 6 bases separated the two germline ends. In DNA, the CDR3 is TGTGCCAGCAGGGCGAGCACCGGGGAGCTGTTTTTT. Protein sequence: CASRASTGELFF.

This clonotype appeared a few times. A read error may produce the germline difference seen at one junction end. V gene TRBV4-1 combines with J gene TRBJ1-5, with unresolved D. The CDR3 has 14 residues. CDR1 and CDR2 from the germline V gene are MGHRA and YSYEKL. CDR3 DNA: TGCGCCAGCAGCCGGTTGGTTCGAAATCAGCCCCATCATTTT. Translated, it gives CASSRLVRNQPHHF.

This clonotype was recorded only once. CDR3 DNA sequence: TGCAGCGTGTGGACTGTTACGGAGACCCAGTACTTC. Protein sequence: CSVWTVTETQYF. J is TRBJ2-5 and V is TRBV29-1, with D perhaps matching TRBD2 (5 bases). Germline values: CDR1 SQVTM, CDR2 ANQGSEA. The CDR3 has 12 residues. Trimming removed 6 bases from V and 5 bases from J, with 13 bases in between.

The CDR3 here is CSVVGWTGLEAFF. In DNA, the CDR3 is TGCAGCGTTGTGGGTTGGACGGGGTTAGAAGCTTTCTTT. The chain combines TRBV29-1 with TRBJ1-1; D gene ambiguous. The CDR3 totals 13 residues. Germline CDR1 reads SQVTM; CDR2 reads ANQGSEA. V shed 4 bases and J shed 8 bases, with 17 bases lying between them.

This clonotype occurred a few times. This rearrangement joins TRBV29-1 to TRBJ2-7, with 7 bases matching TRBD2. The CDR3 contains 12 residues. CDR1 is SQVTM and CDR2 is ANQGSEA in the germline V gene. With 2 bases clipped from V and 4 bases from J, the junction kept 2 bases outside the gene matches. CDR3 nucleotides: TGCAGCGTTGAACTGGGAGGGTACGAGCAGTACTTC. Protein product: CSVELGGYEQYF.

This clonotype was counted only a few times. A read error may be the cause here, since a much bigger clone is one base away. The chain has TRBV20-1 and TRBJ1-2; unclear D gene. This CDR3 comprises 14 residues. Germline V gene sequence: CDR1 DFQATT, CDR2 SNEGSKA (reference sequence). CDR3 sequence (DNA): TGCAGTGCCTCCATCCAGCGGACTAACTATGGCCACACCTTC. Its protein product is CSASIQRTNYGHTF.

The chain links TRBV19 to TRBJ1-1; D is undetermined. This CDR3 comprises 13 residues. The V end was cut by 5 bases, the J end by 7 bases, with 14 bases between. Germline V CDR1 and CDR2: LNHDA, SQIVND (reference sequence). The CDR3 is CASSVRRPDEAFF. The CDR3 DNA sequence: TGTGCCAGTAGTGTACGGCGACCGGATGAAGCTTTCTTT.

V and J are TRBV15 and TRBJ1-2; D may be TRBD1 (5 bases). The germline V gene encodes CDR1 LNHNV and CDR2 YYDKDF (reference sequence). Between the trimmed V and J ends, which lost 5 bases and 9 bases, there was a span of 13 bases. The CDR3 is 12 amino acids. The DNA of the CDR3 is TGTGCCACCAGCCCAAACGGGGGACGCTACACCTTC. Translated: CATSPNGGRYTF.

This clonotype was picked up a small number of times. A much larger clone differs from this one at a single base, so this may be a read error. CDR3 in amino acids: CASSPGTLNSPLHF. Written as DNA, the CDR3 is TGTGCCAGCAGCCCCGGGACACTTAATTCACCCCTCCACTTT. This chain links TRBV7-3 with TRBJ1-6; possible D gene TRBD1, 6 bases. Trimming cost V 5 bases and J 6 bases, with 11 bases left between them. The CDR3 totals 14 residues. CDR1 and CDR2 from the germline V gene are SGHTA and FQGTGA.

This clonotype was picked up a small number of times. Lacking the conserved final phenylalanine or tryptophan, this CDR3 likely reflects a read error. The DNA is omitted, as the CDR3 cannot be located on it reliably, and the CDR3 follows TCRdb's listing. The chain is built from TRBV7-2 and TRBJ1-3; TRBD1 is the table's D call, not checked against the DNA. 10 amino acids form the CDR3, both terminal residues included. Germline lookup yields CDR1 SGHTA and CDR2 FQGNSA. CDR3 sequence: CASTGAGSTS.

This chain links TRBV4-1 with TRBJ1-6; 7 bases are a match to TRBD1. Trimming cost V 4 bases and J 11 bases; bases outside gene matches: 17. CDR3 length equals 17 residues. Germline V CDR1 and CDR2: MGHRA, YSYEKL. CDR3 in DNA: TGCGCCAGCAGCCCCCAAGTGAGGGACAGTGTCAATCCACCCCTCCACTTT. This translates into CASSPQVRDSVNPPLHF.

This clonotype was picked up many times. The CDR3: CATSRVRNGELFF. CDR3 in DNA: TGTGCCACCAGCAGAGTTAGGAACGGGGAGCTGTTTTTT. V and J are TRBV15 and TRBJ2-2; no definite D call. CDR3 length: 13 residues. Germline V CDR1 and CDR2: LNHNV, YYDKDF (reference sequence). Trimming cost V 1 base and J 7 bases, with 7 bases left between them.